The present T cell receptor beta chain was sequenced within a study of glioma-infiltrating T cells after dendritic cell vaccination. Study outcomes and limitations: The cohort had few patients with full blood and tumor sets.

Of note for this clone: What it binds is not known.

Assay: immunoSEQ multiplex PCR; the TCRdb copy retains only in-frame clones and omits some. Among about 76,000 clones, roughly 91% were seen once, and the ten largest hold 2% to 2.5%. The CDR3 has 14 amino acids. The germline V gene encodes CDR1 MNHGY and CDR2 SVAAGI. Trimming took 5 bases from V and 8 from J, leaving 16 bases between them. Time point here: after dendritic cell vaccination, including at tumor progression/relapse. This TCR was recovered from a human donor with glioblastoma. The sample in question was blood, obtained after dendritic cell vaccination. This chain uses TRBV6-9 with TRBJ2-1; no definite D call. The CDR3 DNA reads as TGTGCCAGCAGTCAGAGACAACAAGGCGATGAGCAGTTCTTC. Its protein is CASSQRQQGDEQFF.